The rows below give T cell receptor beta chains drawn from one sample of a study of blood T cell repertoires in COVID-19. The assay was immunoSEQ multiplex PCR, and TCRdb's table has in-frame clones only and misses some. The sample shows around 200,000 clones, about 90% of them seen only once. Sequencing was done on a sample of peripheral blood. The receptors were gathered from a middle-aged man with active or convalescent COVID-19. Each CDR3 is given with its conserved first and last residue. A D gene is named only where the DNA matches it firmly. Not all rows give a size; the values are once, few, many and, for expanded clones, a class.

D: -
size: -
J: TRBJ1-1
V: TRBV11-2
length: 12
CDR3: CASGHGGYEAFF
DNA: TGTGCCAGCGGGCATGGGGGCTATGAAGCTTTCTTT

D: -
size: -
J: TRBJ1-1
V: TRBV5-4
length: 17
CDR3: CASSPLAASAADTEAFF
DNA: TGTGCCAGCAGCCCTCTGGCCGCTTCGGCCGCGGACACTGAAGCTTTCTTT

D: -
size: -
J: TRBJ2-1
V: TRBV10-2
length: 16
CDR3: CASSGGTFSSYNEQFF
DNA: TGCGCCAGCAGTGGGGGGACTTTCAGCTCCTACAATGAGCAGTTCTTC

D: -
size: -
J: TRBJ2-3
V: TRBV11-2
length: 16
CDR3: CASSWGPISPADTQYF
DNA: TGTGCCAGCAGCTGGGGCCCTATCAGCCCCGCAGATACGCAGTATTTT

D: TRBD1
size: -
J: TRBJ2-7
V: TRBV28
length: 14
CDR3: CATEWTGQTYEQYF
DNA: TGTGCCACCGAGTGGACAGGCCAGACCTACGAGCAGTACTTC

D: TRBD1
size: -
J: TRBJ1-5
V: TRBV6-2/TRBV6-3
length: 17
CDR3: CASSYPEGQGGVQPQHF
DNA: TGTGCCAGCAGTTACCCCGAAGGACAGGGGGGAGTTCAGCCCCAGCATTTT

D: -
size: -
J: TRBJ1-2
V: TRBV5-6
length: 13
CDR3: CASSWPGVYGYTF
DNA: TGTGCCAGCAGCTGGCCGGGGGTCTATGGCTACACCTTC

D: -
size: once
J: TRBJ1-1
V: TRBV3-1/TRBV3-2
length: 14
CDR3: CASSQENQNTEAFF
DNA: TGTGCCAGCAGCCAAGAAAATCAAAACACTGAAGCTTTCTTT

D: -
size: -
J: TRBJ2-6
V: TRBV12-5
length: 17
CDR3: CATRAQGRLSGANVLTF
DNA: TGTGCTACCAGGGCGCAGGGGCGCTTATCTGGGGCCAACGTCCTGACTTTC

D: -
size: -
J: TRBJ1-5
V: TRBV3-1/TRBV3-2
length: 15
CDR3: CASSRGGSGNQPQHF
DNA: TGTGCCAGCAGCCGGGGAGGCTCGGGCAATCAGCCCCAGCATTTT

D: -
size: -
J: TRBJ1-2
V: TRBV28
length: 16
CDR3: CASSLLSGKYGAGYTF
DNA: TGTGCCAGCAGTTTATTGTCGGGGAAATACGGCGCTGGATACACCTTC

D: -
size: few
J: TRBJ1-4
V: TRBV5-4
length: 14
CDR3: CASSRRAGDEKLFF
DNA: TGTGCCAGCAGCCGCCGGGCAGGGGATGAAAAACTGTTTTTT

D: -
size: -
J: TRBJ1-4
V: TRBV30
length: 14
CDR3: CAWSWLGANEKLFF
DNA: TGTGCCTGGAGCTGGCTCGGAGCTAATGAAAAACTGTTTTTT

D: -
size: once
J: TRBJ1-3
V: TRBV29-1
length: 13
CDR3: CSVEGQNQNTIYF
DNA: TGCAGCGTTGAGGGGCAGAACCAAAACACCATATATTTT

D: TRBD1
size: -
J: TRBJ2-4
V: TRBV6-1
length: 16
CDR3: CASSDPQGATKNIQYF
DNA: TGTGCCAGCAGTGATCCACAGGGGGCTACCAAAAACATTCAGTACTTC

D: TRBD2
size: once
J: TRBJ2-3
V: TRBV29-1
length: 14
CDR3: CSVARGGATDTQYF
DNA: TGCAGCGTTGCACGCGGGGGGGCCACAGATACGCAGTATTTT

D: TRBD1
size: -
J: TRBJ2-2
V: TRBV5-4
length: 16
CDR3: CASSPKGQGPTGELFF
DNA: TGTGCCAGCAGCCCAAAGGGACAGGGGCCCACCGGGGAGCTGTTTTTT

D: -
size: -
J: TRBJ2-5
V: TRBV5-5
length: 13
CDR3: CASSPRGQETQYF
DNA: TGTGCCAGCAGCCCCAGGGGCCAAGAGACCCAGTACTTC

D: TRBD1
size: -
J: TRBJ1-1
V: TRBV28
length: 15
CDR3: CASSLGTAMNTEAFF
DNA: TGTGCCAGCAGCCTCGGGACAGCTATGAACACTGAAGCTTTCTTT

D: -
size: -
J: TRBJ2-7
V: TRBV11-2
length: 13
CDR3: CASSLELADEQYF
DNA: TGTGCCAGCAGCTTAGAACTGGCGGACGAGCAGTACTTC

D: -
size: -
J: TRBJ1-5
V: TRBV10-3
length: 17
CDR3: CAISESGFGSPNQPQHF
DNA: TGTGCCATCAGTGAGTCGGGTTTTGGGAGTCCTAATCAGCCCCAGCATTTT

D: -
size: -
J: TRBJ1-6
V: TRBV30
length: 17
CDR3: CAWSVARTATNNSPLHF
DNA: TGTGCCTGGAGTGTCGCCCGGACAGCTACCAATAATTCACCCCTCCACTTT

D: TRBD2
size: once
J: TRBJ2-1
V: TRBV3-1/TRBV3-2
length: 16
CDR3: CASSPPASGGFNEQFF
DNA: TGTGCCAGCAGCCCTCCGGCTAGCGGGGGATTCAATGAGCAGTTCTTC

D: TRBD1
size: -
J: TRBJ2-5
V: TRBV27
length: 15
CDR3: CASSSGTGGVETQYF
DNA: TGTGCCAGCAGTTCAGGGACAGGGGGCGTTGAGACCCAGTACTTC

D: TRBD2
size: -
J: TRBJ2-1
V: TRBV19
length: 14
CDR3: CATSGGSSYNEQFF
DNA: TGTGCCACTAGCGGGGGGAGCTCCTACAATGAGCAGTTCTTC

D: TRBD2
size: -
J: TRBJ2-2
V: TRBV5-1
length: 22
CDR3: CASSFPGLAGGPFHSNTGELFF
DNA: TGCGCCAGCAGCTTCCCTGGACTAGCGGGAGGTCCTTTTCATTCGAACACCGGGGAGCTGTTTTTT

D: -
size: -
J: TRBJ1-1
V: TRBV28
length: 12
CDR3: CASSFRNTEAFF
DNA: TGTGCCAGCAGCTTTAGGAACACTGAAGCTTTCTTT

D: TRBD1
size: -
J: TRBJ1-2
V: TRBV18
length: 13
CDR3: CASSPLQGGGYTF
DNA: TGTGCCAGCTCACCACTCCAGGGGGGAGGCTACACCTTC

D: TRBD1
size: -
J: TRBJ1-1
V: TRBV30
length: 12
CDR3: CAWNRDSVEAFF
DNA: TGTGCCTGGAATCGGGACAGTGTCGAAGCTTTCTTT

D: -
size: -
J: TRBJ1-1
V: TRBV30
length: 15
CDR3: CAWSGGNFMNTEAFF
DNA: TGTGCCTGGAGTGGCGGGAACTTCATGAACACTGAAGCTTTCTTT

D: TRBD1
size: -
J: TRBJ2-1
V: TRBV19
length: 13
CDR3: CASIGQVSNEQFF
DNA: TGTGCCAGTATCGGACAGGTGAGCAATGAGCAGTTCTTC

D: -
size: -
J: TRBJ1-6
V: TRBV27
length: 13
CDR3: CASSWAVNSPLHF
DNA: TGTGCCAGCAGTTGGGCAGTTAATTCACCCCTCCACTTT

D: -
size: once
J: TRBJ1-4
V: TRBV28
length: 14
CDR3: CASSLGQGGEKLFF
DNA: TGTGCCAGCAGTTTAGGTCAGGGAGGCGAAAAACTGTTTTTT

D: -
size: -
J: TRBJ1-1
V: TRBV9
length: 15
CDR3: CASSPLPREDTEAFF
DNA: TGTGCCAGCAGCCCACTGCCGAGGGAGGACACTGAAGCTTTCTTT

D: -
size: -
J: TRBJ2-1
V: TRBV19
length: 14
CDR3: CASSIPGQYNEQFF
DNA: TGTGCCAGTAGTATTCCCGGACAGTACAATGAGCAGTTCTTC

D: TRBD2
size: -
J: TRBJ2-7
V: TRBV11-2
length: 16
CDR3: CASRKTTSASSYEQYF
DNA: TGTGCCAGCAGAAAAACGACTAGCGCCTCCTCCTACGAGCAGTACTTC

D: TRBD1
size: -
J: TRBJ2-7
V: TRBV6-5
length: 14
CDR3: CASSLGQGGNEQYF
DNA: TGTGCCAGCAGTCTGGGACAGGGCGGAAACGAGCAGTACTTC

D: TRBD1
size: many
J: TRBJ1-4
V: TRBV5-6
length: 15
CDR3: CASSPTGGAYEKLFF
DNA: TGTGCCAGCAGTCCTACAGGGGGCGCTTATGAAAAACTGTTTTTT

D: TRBD2
size: -
J: TRBJ2-3
V: TRBV6-6
length: 16
CDR3: CASSSGLVVGADTQYF
DNA: TGTGCCAGCAGTTCCGGACTAGTAGTCGGCGCAGATACGCAGTATTTT

D: TRBD1
size: -
J: TRBJ1-6
V: TRBV5-8
length: 14
CDR3: CASNRQGINSPLHF
DNA: TGTGCCAGCAACCGACAGGGTATTAATTCACCCCTCCACTTT

D: -
size: -
J: TRBJ2-3
V: TRBV30
length: 12
CDR3: CAWSASTDTQYF
DNA: TGTGCCTGGAGTGCTAGCACAGATACGCAGTATTTT

D: TRBD1
size: -
J: TRBJ1-1
V: TRBV28
length: 16
CDR3: CASRLGSGGGYTEAFF
DNA: TGTGCCAGCAGGCTAGGATCAGGGGGAGGATACACTGAAGCTTTCTTT

D: TRBD1
size: -
J: TRBJ1-2
V: TRBV19
length: 15
CDR3: CASSVETGRDSGYTF
DNA: TGTGCCAGTAGTGTCGAGACAGGGCGTGACTCTGGCTACACCTTC

D: TRBD1
size: -
J: TRBJ2-1
V: TRBV28
length: 16
CDR3: CASSLTGTGTSNEQFF
DNA: TGTGCCAGCAGTTTAACCGGGACAGGAACATCTAATGAGCAGTTCTTC

D: -
size: -
J: TRBJ2-5
V: TRBV7-3
length: 13
CDR3: CASSLGGWETQYF
DNA: TGTGCCAGCAGCTTAGGCGGCTGGGAGACCCAGTACTTC

D: -
size: once
J: TRBJ2-7
V: TRBV5-4
length: 12
CDR3: CASSRDSYEQYF
DNA: TGTGCCAGCAGCCGGGACTCCTACGAGCAGTACTTC

D: TRBD1
size: few
J: TRBJ2-1
V: TRBV4-2
length: 12
CDR3: CASSLDRDEQFF
DNA: TGTGCCAGCAGTTTAGACAGGGATGAGCAGTTCTTC

D: TRBD1
size: -
J: TRBJ1-1
V: TRBV2
length: 15
CDR3: CASSTSYNPGGEAFF
DNA: TGTGCCAGCAGTACCAGTTATAATCCAGGGGGTGAAGCTTTCTTT

D: TRBD1
size: -
J: TRBJ2-2
V: TRBV5-6
length: 17
CDR3: CASSLDGTGEYTGELFF
DNA: TGTGCCAGCAGCTTGGACGGGACAGGGGAATACACCGGGGAGCTGTTTTTT

D: -
size: -
J: TRBJ2-5
V: TRBV19
length: 15
CDR3: CASSPRGAQQETQYF
DNA: TGTGCCAGTAGTCCAAGAGGAGCGCAGCAAGAGACCCAGTACTTC

D: -
size: -
J: TRBJ1-4
V: TRBV28
length: 13
CDR3: CASTGTTNEKLFF
DNA: TGTGCCAGCACGGGGACAACTAATGAAAAACTGTTTTTT